This passage covers 5 T cell receptor beta chains from one sample sequenced in a study of long-term antiretroviral therapy in people with HIV. Researchers ran immunoSEQ v3.0 at survey level. Generated by immunoSEQ multiplex PCR, the TCRdb table keeps only in-frame clones and is missing some. This sample has about 16,000 clones, with 81% found just once. Sequencing was performed on unsorted PBMCs, taken approximately 1.3 years before starting antiretroviral therapy. These receptors all stem from a man younger than 40 with HIV.

This chain uses TRBV18 with TRBJ2-2; possible D gene TRBD1, 5 bases. The germline CDR1 and CDR2 sequences are KGHSH and LQKENI. CDR3 size: 13 residues. The V gene lost 6 bases and the J gene lost 4 bases, with 9 bases spanning the gap. The chain's CDR3 is CASSPQGTGELFF. The CDR3 region has the DNA TGTGCCAGCTCTCCTCAGGGCACCGGGGAGCTGTTTTTT.

V gene TRBV5-1 combines with J gene TRBJ2-3; 11 positions agree with TRBD2. The V segment lost 3 bases and the J segment 4 bases; nucleotides outside the gene matches: 7. Per germline, CDR1 SGHRS and CDR2 YFSETQ. This CDR3 spans 16 amino acids. CDR3 DNA sequence: TGCGCCAGCAGCTCTGGGACTAGCGGCCAGTCAGATACGCAGTATTTT. Encoded protein: CASSSGTSGQSDTQYF.

This clone was observed a handful of times. This sequence joins TRBV28 and TRBJ2-7, with D perhaps given as TRBD1 or TRBD2 (5 bases each). Germline CDR1 and CDR2: MDHEN and SYDVKM. The CDR3 consists of 15 residues. Trimming left V 3 bases short and J 1 base short, with 13 bases between. This CDR3 is CASSFGQGPSYEQYF. The DNA of the CDR3 is TGTGCCAGCAGTTTCGGGCAGGGACCTTCCTACGAGCAGTACTTC.

This rearrangement joins TRBV27 to TRBJ2-6; 8 nucleotides match TRBD2. Germline-derived CDR1 and CDR2 are MNHEY and SMNVEV (reference sequence). The length of the CDR3 is 17 residues. The V and J ends lost 5 bases and 0 bases, in that order; junction bases with no gene match: 6. This CDR3 reads CASSPRGALSGANVLTF. The CDR3 DNA is TGTGCCAGCAGTCCGCGGGGGGCGCTCTCTGGGGCCAACGTCCTGACTTTC.

The chain uses TRBV7-9 and TRBJ2-3; tentatively, D is TRBD2 (7 bases). The CDR3 covers 17 residues. Trimming cost V 1 base and J 0 bases, with 14 bases left between them. Per the germline V gene, CDR1 is SEHNR and CDR2 is FQNEAQ (reference sequence). The CDR3 protein is CASSLGFGGLSTDTQYF. Here the CDR3 DNA reads TGTGCCAGCAGCTTAGGGTTCGGGGGGCTGAGCACAGATACGCAGTATTTT.